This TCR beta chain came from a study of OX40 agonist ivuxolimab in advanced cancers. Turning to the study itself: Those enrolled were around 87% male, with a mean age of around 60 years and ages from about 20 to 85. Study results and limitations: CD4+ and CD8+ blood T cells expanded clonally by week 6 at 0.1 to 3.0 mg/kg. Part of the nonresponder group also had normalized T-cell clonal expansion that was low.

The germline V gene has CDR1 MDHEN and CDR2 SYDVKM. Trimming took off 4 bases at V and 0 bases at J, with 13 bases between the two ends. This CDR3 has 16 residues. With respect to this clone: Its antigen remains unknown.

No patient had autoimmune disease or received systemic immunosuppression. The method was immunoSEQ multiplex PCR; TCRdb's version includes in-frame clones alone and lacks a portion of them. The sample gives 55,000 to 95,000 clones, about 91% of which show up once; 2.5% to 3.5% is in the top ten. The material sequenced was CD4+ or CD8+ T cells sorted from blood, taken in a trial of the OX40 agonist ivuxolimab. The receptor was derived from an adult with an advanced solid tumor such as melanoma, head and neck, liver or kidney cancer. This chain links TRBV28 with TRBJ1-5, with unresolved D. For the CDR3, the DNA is TGTGCCAGCAGTTCCCCTCGGAGGGATAGCAATCAGCCCCAGCATTTT. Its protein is CASSSPRRDSNQPQHF.